This is a list of T cell receptor beta chains from one sample in a study of shared clonotypes between healthy human individuals. This table comes from immunoSEQ multiplex PCR, and its TCRdb copy is limited to in-frame clones, with some not included. The table includes fewer than 3 million clones, roughly 92% detected once. Sample: naive CD4+ T cells from PBMCs. These TCRs come from a man aged 18 to 30 in good health. Some clones in this sample may be carry-over from other donors' samples. Each CDR3 is given with its conserved first and last residue. Each record gives: V gene, clone size, J gene, D gene, CDR3 protein, CDR3 DNA. A D gene is named only where the DNA matches it firmly. Clone size is shown for a subset of rows, as once, few, many or a class of expanded clone.

TRBV5-4	.	TRBJ1-2	TRBD1	CASSLGQGANVVYGYTF	TGTGCCAGCAGCTTGGGGCAGGGGGCGAACGTTGTTTATGGCTACACCTTC
TRBV27	.	TRBJ2-7	TRBD2	CATLKHPGGRAYEQYF	TGTGCCACCCTCAAACATCCAGGCGGGAGGGCCTACGAGCAGTACTTC
TRBV29-1	.	TRBJ1-5	.	CSVADSLNQPQHF	TGCAGCGTCGCGGACAGCTTGAATCAGCCCCAGCATTTT
TRBV9	once	TRBJ1-5	.	CASSVEGRNQPQHF	TGTGCCAGCAGCGTTGAGGGGCGTAATCAGCCCCAGCATTTT
TRBV19	.	TRBJ2-3	.	CASTDGSGSTDTQYF	TGTGCCAGTACCGACGGGAGCGGAAGCACAGATACGCAGTATTTT
TRBV5-1	.	TRBJ2-5	TRBD1	CASSLGQGAETQYF	TGCGCCAGCAGCTTGGGACAGGGGGCAGAGACCCAGTACTTC
TRBV5-4	.	TRBJ2-1	.	CASSGGAGDHNEQFF	TGTGCCAGCAGTGGGGGGGCGGGAGACCACAATGAGCAGTTCTTC
TRBV18	.	TRBJ2-7	TRBD1	CASSRQGQGASYEQYF	TGTGCCAGCTCACGGCAGGGACAGGGGGCATCCTACGAGCAGTACTTC
TRBV10-3	.	TRBJ1-1	.	CAISDYTQNTEAFF	TGTGCCATCAGTGATTACACCCAGAACACTGAAGCTTTCTTT
TRBV7-2	.	TRBJ2-1	.	CASSLAWLDEQFF	TGTGCCAGCAGCCTCGCGTGGTTGGATGAGCAGTTCTTC
TRBV30	.	TRBJ2-2	.	CAWSADTNTGELFF	TGTGCCTGGAGCGCGGACACGAACACCGGGGAGCTGTTTTTT
TRBV5-1	.	TRBJ1-4	.	CASSWQGRTDLNEKLFF	TGCGCCAGCAGCTGGCAAGGCCGGACGGATCTTAATGAAAAACTGTTTTTT
TRBV7-2	.	TRBJ1-2	.	CASSQGESLSYTF	TGTGCCAGCAGCCAAGGGGAGTCCCTGAGCTACACCTTC
TRBV7-2	.	TRBJ2-1	.	CASSLRDLGRSEQFF	TGTGCCAGCAGCTTACGAGACTTAGGGCGGAGTGAGCAGTTCTTC
TRBV6-6	.	TRBJ1-5	.	CASSYSHENNQPQHF	TGTGCCAGCAGTTACTCCCACGAGAACAATCAGCCCCAGCATTTT
TRBV18	.	TRBJ2-7	.	CASSPMQGYYEQYF	TGTGCCAGCTCACCCATGCAGGGGTACTACGAGCAGTACTTC
TRBV7-8	once	TRBJ1-1	.	CASSPRDTKGGTEAFF	TGTGCCAGCAGCCCGCGGGACACCAAGGGTGGCACTGAAGCTTTCTTT
TRBV5-1	.	TRBJ2-1	.	CASSLGGTSSSYNEQFF	TGCGCCAGCAGCTTGGGTGGGACTTCGAGCTCCTACAATGAGCAGTTCTTC
TRBV5-6	.	TRBJ1-5	.	CAAGVGSNQPQHF	TGTGCTGCGGGGGTGGGGAGCAATCAGCCCCAGCATTTT
TRBV6-5	.	TRBJ2-1	.	CASSSPGGNEQFF	TGTGCCAGCAGTTCGCCCGGAGGGAATGAGCAGTTCTTC
TRBV6-1	.	TRBJ2-7	.	CASSLRPAYEQYF	TGTGCCAGCAGCCTCCGGCCGGCCTACGAGCAGTACTTC
TRBV2	.	TRBJ2-6	TRBD1	CASSRGLTGANVLTF	TGTGCCAGCAGTAGGGGGCTTACAGGGGCCAACGTCCTGACTTTC
TRBV21-1	once	TRBJ2-3	.	CASSKWGIRTDTQYF	TGTGCCAGCAGCAAATGGGGTATTCGCACAGATACGCAGTATTTT
TRBV9	once	TRBJ2-1	TRBD2	CASSVLAGDYNEQFF	TGTGCCAGCAGCGTATTAGCGGGAGACTACAATGAGCAGTTCTTC
TRBV15	.	TRBJ2-2	.	CATSSGSVLFTGELFF	TGTGCCACCAGCAGTGGTAGCGTTCTATTCACCGGGGAGCTGTTTTTT
TRBV5-4	.	TRBJ2-2	TRBD2	CASRPGLPDGELFF	TGTGCCAGCAGACCGGGACTACCCGACGGGGAGCTGTTTTTT